This T cell receptor beta chain was recorded in a study of CXCR4 blockade with PD-1 therapy in pancreatic cancer. Points from the study as a whole: More frequent amino acid clones had more nucleotide rearrangements, suggesting convergent selection. Survival did not correlate with tumor clonality, which averaged approximately 0.15 versus 0.048.

As for this clone: No antigen is known for it.

Sequencing used immunoSEQ multiplex PCR; TCRdb keeps in-frame clones, though not all of them. This sample has 15,000 or so clones, with around 72% found just once. The sample consisted of tumor tissue. This sequence was found in a human donor with pancreatic ductal adenocarcinoma.

The CDR3 region is CASSGFETENTGELFF. The CDR3 DNA sequence: TGTGCCAGCTCAGGGTTCGAGACGGAGAACACCGGGGAGCTGTTTTTT. This chain links TRBV18 with TRBJ2-2, with D unclear. CDR3 length: 16 residues. Trimming shortened V by 5 bases and J by 1 base, and 14 bases separated the two germline ends. Germline assignment: CDR1 KGHSH and CDR2 LQKENI.